The 23 T cell receptor beta chains reported below all come from one sample, sequenced in a study of blood T cell repertoires in COVID-19 (dated by TCRdb to about 2020). Library generation was performed with the immunoSEQ multiplex PCR assay. TCRdb limited this immuneACCESS table to in-frame rearrangements with V and J called. A share of clones is missing; checked studies link under half to unresolved V genes, and the rest is unexplained. The sample profile shows some 300,000 clones; about 90% of them were found once. The ten largest clones represent more than 0.9% of the sample. Sequencing was done on a sample of PBMCs or T cells enriched from blood (not recorded which). The receptors come from a woman aged 25-40 years who had recovered from COVID-19.

The chain is built from TRBV2 and TRBJ2-7; TRBD2 agrees at 9 bases. The junction had 11 bases not matched to a gene; V was cut back by 6 bases and J by 5 bases. The germline V gene has CDR1 SNHLY and CDR2 FYNNEI. The CDR3 has 15 amino acids. The CDR3 sequence is CASRRPGGLADEQYF. The CDR3 DNA sequence: TGTGCCAGCAGGCGTCCAGGGGGACTAGCAGACGAGCAGTACTTC. The full variable domain, its missing parts supplied by reference TRBV2 and TRBJ2-7, is EPEVTQTPSHQVTQMGQEVILRCVPISNHLYFYWYRQILGQKVEFLVSFYNNEISEKSEIFDDQFSVERPDGSNFTLKIRSTKLEDSAMYFCASRRPGGLADEQYFGPGTRLTVT.

The V gene is TRBV4-1, the J gene TRBJ1-3; TRBD1 matches at 7 bases. After removal of 4 bases from V and 8 bases from J, the junction contained 11 bases not matched to a gene. CDR3 size: 15 residues. Per the germline V gene, CDR1 is MGHRA and CDR2 is YSYEKL. The DNA of the CDR3 is TGCGCCAGCAGCCGGGGCGGGACAGCGGAAGACACCATATATTTT. This codes for CASSRGGTAEDTIYF.

This chain joins TRBV27 and TRBJ1-2; maybe TRBD1 (5 bases). Per the germline V gene, CDR1 is MNHEY and CDR2 is SMNVEV (reference sequence). Trimming removed 5 bases at V and 3 bases at J, with 10 bases between. This CDR3 contains 13 residues. The CDR3 DNA is TGTGCCAGCAGTAGAGACAGCTACTATGGCTACACCTTC. This translates into CASSRDSYYGYTF.

The sample holds one count of this clone. This chain uses TRBV7-9 with TRBJ1-6; possible D gene TRBD1, 6 bases. Germline V gives CDR1 SEHNR, CDR2 FQNEAQ (reference sequence). Trimming took 5 bases from V and 7 from J, leaving 12 bases between them. This CDR3 spans 14 amino acids. For the CDR3, the DNA is TGTGCCAGCAGCAAGGGGGATGAGAATTCACCCCTCCACTTT. Translated, it gives CASSKGDENSPLHF.

V is TRBV3-1 (or the pseudogene TRBV3-2) and J is TRBJ1-2; tentatively, D is TRBD1 (5 bases). The CDR3 is 15 amino acids. Germline CDR1 and CDR2: LGHDT and YNNKEL (reference sequence). Trimming cost V 1 base and J 8 bases, with 17 bases left between them. The CDR3 DNA is TGTGCCAGCAGCCAAGGGGGGGAAGGCCCCATCGGCTACACCTTC. Its protein is CASSQGGEGPIGYTF.

The chain combines TRBV5-4 with TRBJ2-3, with 9 bases lining up with TRBD2. The CDR3 has 15 residues. Trimming removed 4 bases from V and 0 bases from J; junction bases left unmatched: 3. From germline, CDR1 is SGHNT and CDR2 YYREEE (reference sequence). CDR3 nucleotide sequence: TGTGCCAGCAGCGGAGGACTAGCGAGCACAGATACGCAGTATTTT. This sequence encodes CASSGGLASTDTQYF.

The chain has TRBV30 and TRBJ1-2; D might be TRBD1 (5 bases). Trimming stripped 5 bases from V and 8 bases from J, with 12 bases between. This CDR3 contains 11 residues. Germline V gene lookup returns CDR1 GTSNPN and CDR2 SVGIG (reference sequence). This CDR3 reads CAWARQRGYTF. In DNA, the CDR3 is TGTGCCTGGGCCAGACAGCGCGGCTACACCTTC.

This chain links TRBV18 with TRBJ2-4, with 11 bases that match TRBD1. Trimming took 3 bases from V and 8 from J; bases not matched to a gene: 6. This CDR3 contains 15 residues. CDR1 is KGHSH, CDR2 LQKENI, per germline. DNA of the CDR3: TGTGCCAGCTCACCGGAGGGACAGGGGGGATACATTCAGTACTTC. Its protein product is CASSPEGQGGYIQYF.

The CDR3 DNA reads TGTGCCAGCAGCGACGGGACAGGGGAAGGTCAGCCCCAGCATTTT. Its translation: CASSDGTGEGQPQHF. V is TRBV2 and J is TRBJ1-5; TRBD1 matches 10 bases. The CDR3 covers 15 residues. With 6 bases clipped from V and 6 bases from J, the junction kept 8 bases outside the gene matches. Germline assignment: CDR1 SNHLY and CDR2 FYNNEI.

V and J are TRBV6-5 and TRBJ1-5; no firm D call. This CDR3 spans 14 amino acids. Trimming stripped 5 bases from V and 2 bases from J, with 10 bases between. Per germline, CDR1 MNHEY and CDR2 SVGAGI. The CDR3 nucleotides are TGTGCCAGCAGTCACTTTAGTGGCAATCAGCCCCAGCATTTT. Its translation is CASSHFSGNQPQHF.

The chain employs TRBV2 and TRBJ2-5; 10 bases are a match to TRBD2. The CDR3 sequence is 17 residues long. The germline CDR1 and CDR2 sequences are SNHLY and FYNNEI. V shed 2 bases, J shed 0 bases, and the junction held 6 bases outside the gene matches. CDR3 region: CASSESRSGGDQETQYF. In DNA form, the CDR3 reads TGTGCCAGCAGTGAATCGCGCAGCGGGGGGGACCAAGAGACCCAGTACTTC.

The chain combines TRBV28 with TRBJ1-4; TRBD1 matches at 11 bases. The V gene end was trimmed by 4 bases and the J gene end by 1 base; junction bases not matched to a gene: 5. The germline V gene encodes CDR1 MDHEN and CDR2 SYDVKM. This CDR3 comprises 17 residues. The CDR3 DNA follows: TGTGCCAGCAGTTCGGGGGGACAGGGGGAAACTAATGAAAAACTGTTTTTT. Its protein product is CASSSGGQGETNEKLFF.

The chain joins TRBV2 to TRBJ1-5; TRBD1 aligns across 7 bases. This CDR3 is 14 amino acids long. Germline V lookup: CDR1 SNHLY, CDR2 FYNNEI. The trim removed 5 bases at V and 6 bases at J, leaving 7 bases unmatched. This CDR3 is CASSTGTVGQPQHF. CDR3 sequence (DNA): TGTGCCAGCAGTACCGGGACAGTAGGTCAGCCCCAGCATTTT.

This clone came up a few times. J is TRBJ1-3 and V is TRBV7-9, with D hard to call. Germline V lookup: CDR1 SEHNR, CDR2 FQNEAQ (reference sequence). The ends were cut back, 2 bases at V and 0 bases at J, with 11 bases in the middle. The CDR3 sequence is 16 residues long. CDR3 in amino acids: CASSLYTAFSGNTIYF. Written as DNA, the CDR3 is TGTGCCAGCAGCTTATATACAGCCTTCTCTGGAAACACCATATATTTT.

This clone was detected only a few times. The chain carries TRBV10-2 and TRBJ1-6; D perhaps matches TRBD1 (6 bases). CDR1 and CDR2 from the germline V gene are WSHSY and SAAADI. V was trimmed by 0 bases and J by 10 bases, leaving 10 bases between them. The CDR3 is made up of 14 amino acids. The CDR3 DNA sequence: TGCGCCAGCAGTGAGTCGGGGGCTAACTCACCCCTCCACTTT. Translating gives CASSESGANSPLHF.

This clone has a single count. V is TRBV5-8 and J is TRBJ1-5; unclear D gene. The V gene's germline CDR1 is SGHTS and CDR2 YDEGEE. Deletions cut 4 bases from V and 1 base from J, with 12 bases between. CDR3 length: 15 residues. This chain's CDR3 is CASSLRGGSNQPQHF. CDR3 bases: TGTGCCAGCAGCCTCCGGGGAGGGAGCAATCAGCCCCAGCATTTT.

The V and J genes are TRBV29-1 and TRBJ1-1, with 7 bases identical to TRBD1. The CDR3 is 14 amino acids. Losses at the gene ends were 2 bases for V and 0 bases for J; bases not matched to a gene: 3. CDR1 and CDR2 from the germline V gene are SQVTM and ANQGSEA. As DNA, the CDR3 is TGCAGCGTTGAACCCAGGGGGGTGAACACTGAAGCTTTCTTT. Amino acids: CSVEPRGVNTEAFF.

The CDR3 bases are TGTGCCAGCAGCCAAGATTGGGACAGGCTCACAGATACGCAGTATTTT. Translation gives CASSQDWDRLTDTQYF. The chain combines TRBV3-1 (or the pseudogene TRBV3-2) with TRBJ2-3; 8 bases map to TRBD1. Germline V gene lookup returns CDR1 LGHDT and CDR2 YNNKEL (reference sequence). CDR3 length equals 16 residues. With V trimmed by 0 bases and J by 2 bases, 4 bases remained unmatched.

The chain couples TRBV12-5 to TRBJ1-2, with a possible D match to TRBD1 (5 bases). CDR1 LGHNT and CDR2 FRNRAP come from the germline V gene. The CDR3 has 13 amino acids. The V end was cut by 9 bases, the J end by 2 bases, with 13 bases between. CDR3 in DNA: TGTGCTAGGAATCGGAGGGGCAACTATGGCTACACCTTC. It codes for CARNRRGNYGYTF.

V is TRBV28 and J is TRBJ1-5; the D gene is possibly TRBD1 (5 bases). V was clipped by 3 bases and J by 4 bases, with 16 bases between them. This CDR3 has 16 residues. From germline, CDR1 is MDHEN and CDR2 SYDVKM. CDR3 nucleotides: TGTGCCAGCAGTTTGGCGGGGCATTTCGGGAATCAGCCCCAGCATTTT. This codes for CASSLAGHFGNQPQHF.

DNA of the CDR3: TGTGCCAGCAGCTTAGGGGCAGTAGTACAGCAGTACTTC. The encoded protein is CASSLGAVVQQYF. The genes are TRBV7-9 and TRBJ2-7; no reliable D call. Germline CDR1 SEHNR, CDR2 FQNEAQ (reference sequence). V lost 1 base, J lost 8 bases, and 12 bases lay in between. There are 13 residues in the CDR3. Combining the CDR3 with reference TRBV7-9 and TRBJ2-7 gives the whole variable domain DTGVSQNPRHKITKRGQNVTFRCDPISEHNRLYWYRQTLGQGPEFLTYFQNEAQLEKSRLLSDRFSAERPKGSFSTLEIQRTEQGDSAMYLCASSLGAVVQQYFGPGTRLTVT.

The chain couples TRBV12-3 or TRBV12-4 to TRBJ2-7; 8 nucleotides line up with TRBD1. V lost 6 bases, J lost 4 bases, and 5 bases stayed unmatched. This CDR3 has 13 residues. CDR3 nucleotide sequence: TGTGCCAGCAGGCCCCGGACAGGGTACGAGCAGTACTTC. This translates into CASRPRTGYEQYF.

Written as DNA, the CDR3 is TGTGCCTGGAGTGTACAGGGAGACGGGGGCTACACCTTC. Translation: CAWSVQGDGGYTF. V gene TRBV30 combines with J gene TRBJ1-2; D may be TRBD1 (6 bases). The CDR3 is 13 amino acids. CDR1 is GTSNPN, CDR2 SVGIG, per germline (reference sequence). The V end lost 0 bases, the J end lost 8 bases, and 13 bases lay between the germline ends.